This entry is about one T cell receptor (beta chain). As yet, its antigen is unknown. Treatment in this sample: about 20 received Ad26.COV2.S at low or high dose, single or two shots; about 5 received placebo; per-sample allocation not given. Each sample was drawn 63 days after the first injection (of vaccine or placebo). These data originate in a study of Ad26.COV2.S vaccination and SARS-CoV-2 variants. Study information: Ad26.COV2.S arm of COV1001 included the donor. Once, or twice with 56 days between doses, Ad26.COV2.S was given intramuscularly. General study findings and limits: Researchers cautioned that TCR breadth and depth analyses may have underestimated total T cell responses.

The data were produced by immunoSEQ multiplex PCR, yet TCRdb's version contains in-frame clones alone and is incomplete. The sample has some 390,000 clones, around nine tenths seen once. CDR1 and CDR2 from the germline V gene are MDHEN and SYDVKM. V lost 1 base, J lost 4 bases, and 7 bases lay in between. The CDR3 spans 14 residues. This chain uses TRBV28 with TRBJ1-4; D ambiguous. The clonotype originates from a person between 18 and 59 years old who received the Ad26.COV2.S COVID-19 vaccine or a placebo. The source material was peripheral blood, sampled in a trial of Ad26.COV2.S vaccine versus placebo. The CDR3 reads CASSLSQSNEKLFF. The CDR3 DNA follows: TGTGCCAGCAGTTTATCACAGAGTAATGAAAAACTGTTTTTT.